A selection of T cell receptor beta chains follows, all from one sample in a study of T cells after yellow fever vaccination. TCRdb reprocessed the 5' RACE reads with MiXCR, giving one entry per CDR3 protein. The sample has some 600,000 distinct CDR3 sequences, around 16% seen once; the top ten hold around 16%. The material was PBMCs, obtained 5 to 6 days after the first yellow fever vaccination. The receptors here all came from a man aged 18 to 29 who received the YFV17D yellow fever vaccine. Both conserved end residues are part of each CDR3. The D gene is left open where the match is weak. Expanded clones get a size class; other rows say once, few or many, or leave the size out.

V gene	clone size	D gene	J gene	CDR3 DNA	CDR3 protein
TRBV7-8	few	-	TRBJ2-5	TGTGCCAGCAGCTTAGACGGCCCGACCCAGTACTTC	CASSLDGPTQYF
TRBV12-3/TRBV12-4	few	-	TRBJ2-4	TGTGCCAGCAGTTTAGCCTCGACAGGCACCGACATTCAGTACTTC	CASSLASTGTDIQYF
TRBV5-1	many	-	TRBJ2-3	TGCGCCAGCAGCTTGGCCCGGCTCGGTGATACGCAGTATTTT	CASSLARLGDTQYF
TRBV4-3	-	TRBD1	TRBJ1-4	TGCGCCAGCAGCCAAGGGGACAGGGGGGCTAATGAAAAACTGTTTTTT	CASSQGDRGANEKLFF
TRBV29-1	-	TRBD1	TRBJ1-5	TGCAGCGTGGAAAGCGCAGGGGGCACCCAGCATTTT	CSVESAGGTQHF
TRBV11-2	-	-	TRBJ1-2	TGTGCCAGCAGCTTAGGAGTTGGGGAGGGAAGGGGCTACACCTTC	CASSLGVGEGRGYTF
TRBV11-2	-	-	TRBJ1-1	TGTGCCAGCAGCTTACTCCCCACTGAAGCTTTCTTT	CASSLLPTEAFF
TRBV21-1	-	-	TRBJ1-1	TGTGCCAGCAGCAAAGAGAAGGGGCTGGAGTTCGCTGAAGCTTTCTTT	CASSKEKGLEFAEAFF
TRBV9	-	TRBD1	TRBJ2-2	TGTGCCAGCAGCGCCTTGACAGGGGAAACCGGGGAGCTGTTTTTT	CASSALTGETGELFF
TRBV12-3/TRBV12-4	few	-	TRBJ1-5	TGTGCCAGCAGTTTGGGTACCTACAATCAGCCCCAGCATTTT	CASSLGTYNQPQHF
TRBV20-1	-	-	TRBJ1-1	TGCAGTGCTAGACGGGGGAGGACTGAAGCTTTCTTT	CSARRGRTEAFF
TRBV7-9	-	-	TRBJ1-5	TGTGCCAGCAGCCAGGTGGGCCAGCCCCAGCATTTT	CASSQVGQPQHF
TRBV7-2	-	-	TRBJ1-6	TGTGCCAGCAGCATTTACAGAGATAATTCACCCCTCCACTTT	CASSIYRDNSPLHF
TRBV4-1	few	-	TRBJ1-1	TGCGCCAGCAGCCACAGGGACGGGGCCACTGAAGCTTTCTTT	CASSHRDGATEAFF
TRBV6-5	-	TRBD2	TRBJ2-5	TGTGCCAGCACCTGTGGGAGGGAACAAGAGACCCAGTACTTC	CASTCGREQETQYF
TRBV7-9	few	-	TRBJ1-2	TGTGCCAGCAGCTTAGCTCAACAGGGCTACACCTTC	CASSLAQQGYTF